One and the same sample provided the 11 T cell receptor beta chains below, sequenced in a study of siplizumab effects on memory and regulatory T cells. Produced via immunoSEQ multiplex PCR; TCRdb's table is partial and in-frame only. The sample has about 98,000 clones, about 94% seen once. Sample: CD4+ T cells sorted from blood. The receptors here all came from a human donor in good health.

V usage is TRBV6-1 and J usage is TRBJ1-2, with D tentatively TRBD1 (6 bases). V gave up 1 base and J gave up 4 bases, with 16 bases separating them. CDR1 is MNHNS and CDR2 is SASEGT in the germline V gene. The CDR3 sequence is 16 residues long. The CDR3 DNA is TGTGCCAGCAGTGAAGGGCCGGCAGGGGTTAGCTATGGCTACACCTTC. It yields the protein CASSEGPAGVSYGYTF.

The CDR3: CASSLGGGGIKSQHF. As DNA, the CDR3 is TGTGCCAGCAGCTTAGGAGGGGGGGGGATTAAGTCCCAGCATTTT. The genes are TRBV7-9 and TRBJ1-5; tentative D call: TRBD1 (6 bases). The CDR3 has 15 amino acids. Trimming stripped 1 base from V and 11 bases from J, with 18 bases between. CDR1 is SEHNR, CDR2 FQNEAQ, per germline (reference sequence). The whole variable domain, filled in from reference TRBV7-9 and TRBJ1-5, reads DTGVSQNPRHKITKRGQNVTFRCDPISEHNRLYWYRQTLGQGPEFLTYFQNEAQLEKSRLLSDRFSAERPKGSFSTLEIQRTEQGDSAMYLCASSLGGGGIKSQHFGDGTRLSIL.

The chain carries TRBV7-8 and TRBJ2-1; 9 nucleotides match TRBD2. CDR3 length: 17 residues. Per germline, CDR1 SGHVS and CDR2 FQNEAQ. V lost 2 bases, J lost 5 bases, and 10 bases stayed unmatched. CDR3 sequence reads: CASSLIGGRAGNNEQFF. In DNA, the CDR3 is TGTGCCAGCAGCTTAATAGGCGGGAGGGCCGGGAACAATGAGCAGTTCTTC.

A single count supports this clone. This sequence joins TRBV19 and TRBJ2-7; TRBD2 aligns across 10 bases. CDR1 is LNHDA, CDR2 SQIVND, per germline (reference sequence). The CDR3 loop spans 15 amino acids. After removal of 5 bases from V and 7 bases from J, the junction contained 11 bases not matched to a gene. The DNA of the CDR3 is TGTGCCAGTAGTGGAGGGACTAGCGCCGTCTGGGAGCAGTACTTC. It specifies CASSGGTSAVWEQYF. The full variable domain, in which reference TRBV19 and TRBJ2-7 provide the parts outside the CDR3, is DGGITQSPKYLFRKEGQNVTLSCEQNLNHDAMYWYRQDPGQGLRLIYYSQIVNDFQKGDIAEGYSVSREKKESFPLTVTSAQKNPTAFYLCASSGGTSAVWEQYFGPGTRLTVT.

The J gene is TRBJ2-6, the V gene TRBV29-1; D unclear. V was cut by 1 base and J by 2 bases, with 6 bases left in between. Germline V gene lookup returns CDR1 SQVTM and CDR2 ANQGSEA. The CDR3 extends over 14 amino acids. CDR3 sequence (DNA): TGCAGCGTTGAAGTTCTGCCTGGGGCCAACGTCCTGACTTTC. Its protein product is CSVEVLPGANVLTF.

V and J are TRBV6-6 and TRBJ2-7; 9 bases fit TRBD1. Unmatched junction bases numbered 8, after V lost 2 bases and J lost 6 bases. The V gene's germline CDR1 is MNHNY and CDR2 SVGAGI (reference sequence). The CDR3 totals 15 residues. The CDR3 DNA reads as TGTGCCAGCAGTTACACCGGGACAGGGATCCGCGAGCAGTACTTC. It codes for CASSYTGTGIREQYF.

The chain links TRBV7-2 to TRBJ1-3, with D maybe TRBD1 (6 bases). Looked up from germline, CDR1 is SGHTA and CDR2 is FQGNSA. The CDR3 is 16 amino acids. V shed 3 bases and J shed 2 bases, with 14 bases lying between them. The DNA of the CDR3 is TGTGCCAGCAGCTTTAGAGTCCGGGACACTGGAAACACCATATATTTT. It specifies CASSFRVRDTGNTIYF. The full variable domain, rest sourced from reference TRBV7-2 and TRBJ1-3, is GAGVSQSPSNKVTEKGKDVELRCDPISGHTALYWYRQSLGQGLEFLIYFQGNSAPDKSGLPSDRFSAERTGGSVSTLTIQRTQQEDSAVYLCASSFRVRDTGNTIYFGEGSWLTVV.

The CDR3 protein is CASSSNRGDTQYF. The CDR3 nucleotides are TGCGCCAGCAGCTCAAACAGGGGAGATACGCAGTATTTT. The genes are TRBV5-1 and TRBJ2-3; 7 nucleotides agree with TRBD1. This CDR3 spans 13 amino acids. Germline-derived CDR1 and CDR2 are SGHRS and YFSETQ. V was clipped by 3 bases and J by 5 bases; unmatched bases: 3.

This clone was seen just once. V gene TRBV7-7 combines with J gene TRBJ2-7; either TRBD1 or TRBD2 may fit D (5 bases each). CDR1 is SSHAT and CDR2 is FNYEAQ in the germline V gene (reference sequence). Trimming took off 8 bases at V and 7 bases at J, with 15 bases between the two ends. This CDR3 comprises 12 residues. Here the CDR3 DNA reads TGTGCCAGCGGCCCGGGGCCGGGGGAGCAGTACTTC. Translated: CASGPGPGEQYF. Using reference TRBV7-7 and TRBJ2-7 for the parts outside the CDR3, the full variable domain is GAGVSQSPRYKVTKRGQDVTLRCDPISSHATLYWYQQALGQGPEFLTYFNYEAQPDKSGLPSDRFSAERPEGSISTLTIQRTEQRDSAMYRCASGPGPGEQYFGPGTRLTVT.

V and J are TRBV5-1 and TRBJ1-5, with a weak D call TRBD1 (5 bases). This CDR3 has 15 residues. CDR1 and CDR2 from the germline V gene are SGHRS and YFSETQ. The germline V and J ends were trimmed by 2 bases and 9 bases, with 18 bases remaining between them. CDR3 sequence reads: CASSLGTTSDRPQHF. CDR3 in DNA: TGCGCCAGCAGCTTAGGGACGACTAGCGATCGGCCCCAGCATTTT. The whole variable domain, filled in from reference TRBV5-1 and TRBJ1-5, reads KAGVTQTPRYLIKTRGQQVTLSCSPISGHRSVSWYQQTPGQGLQFLFEYFSETQRNKGNFPGRFSGRQFSNSRSEMNVSTLELGDSALYLCASSLGTTSDRPQHFGDGTRLSIL.

This clone was found once. CDR3 amino acids: CASSFVGGRGTGELFF. DNA of the CDR3: TGTGCCAGCAGCTTTGTCGGGGGGCGAGGAACCGGGGAGCTGTTTTTT. The V gene is TRBV7-9, the J gene TRBJ2-2; possible D gene TRBD2, 7 bases. The CDR3 consists of 16 residues. V was shortened by 3 bases and J by 5 bases, with 16 bases between the two germline ends. CDR1 SEHNR and CDR2 FQNEAQ come from the germline V gene (reference sequence).